This entry lists 13 T cell receptor beta chains sequenced from one sample in a study of post-analysis software for immune sequencing data. Carried by the TCR beta cDNA libraries were unique molecular identifiers. A single record per CDR3 protein comes from TCRdb applying MiXCR to the PCR reads. The repertoire consists of under 200,000 distinct CDR3 sequences, with roughly 40% occurring once and the leading ten covering 25% to 35%. The input for sequencing was blood, taken after autologous hematopoietic stem cell transplantation. These receptors were obtained from a girl aged 10 to 17 with multiple sclerosis.

The sample holds a few counts of this clonotype. This sequence joins TRBV6-5 and TRBJ1-1; D perhaps matches TRBD1 (5 bases). Germline CDR1 is MNHEY and CDR2 is SVGAGI. With 2 bases removed from V and 8 bases from J, the gap between germline ends came to 18 bases. The CDR3 runs to 15 residues. CDR3 sequence reads: CASSYASGGTPEAFF. The CDR3 DNA is TGTGCCAGCAGTTACGCCTCGGGGGGAACGCCCGAAGCTTTCTTT.

This clonotype was counted many times. J is TRBJ1-2 and V is TRBV6-5; a weak D match, TRBD1 (6 bases). The CDR3 has 13 residues. CDR1 MNHEY and CDR2 SVGAGI come from the germline V gene. The V end lost 4 bases, the J end lost 1 base, and 7 bases lay between the germline ends. The CDR3 sequence is CASSSDSNYGYTF. CDR3 nucleotides: TGTGCCAGCAGTTCGGACAGTAACTATGGCTACACCTTC.

This clonotype was observed once. V usage is TRBV7-9 and J usage is TRBJ2-4; D gene unclear. Matching the DNA end better, TRBJ2-7 makes the J call doubtful. The CDR3 spans 11 residues. Germline loops: CDR1 SEHNR, CDR2 FQNEAQ (reference sequence). This CDR3 reads CASSQAHEQYF. CDR3 bases: TGTGCCAGCAGCCAAGCCCACGAGCAGTACTTC.

This clonotype was observed a few times. CDR3 coding DNA: TGCGCCAGCAGCCAAGATCAGCGTAGCGACGAGCAGTTCTTC. As protein: CASSQDQRSDEQFF. The chain couples TRBV4-3 to TRBJ2-1, with D perhaps matching TRBD2 (5 bases). The germline V gene encodes CDR1 LGHNA and CDR2 YSLEER. V lost 0 bases and J 10 bases, leaving 13 bases between the germline ends. The CDR3 length is 14 residues.

The chain combines TRBV24-1 with TRBJ2-3; perhaps D is TRBD1 or TRBD2 (5 bases each). This CDR3 has 14 residues. V lost 4 bases, J lost 7 bases, and 14 bases lay in between. Germline CDR1 reads KGHDR; CDR2 reads SFDVKD. Written as DNA, the CDR3 is TGTGCCACCAGTGAGACAGTCGGGGCGAATACGCAGTATTTT. Its protein product is CATSETVGANTQYF.

This clonotype was observed a few times. V and J are TRBV9 and TRBJ1-2; TRBD1 aligns across 12 bases. V shed 6 bases, J shed 2 bases, and the junction held 5 bases outside the gene matches. The CDR3 has 15 residues. Germline-derived CDR1 and CDR2 are SGDLS and YYNGEE. CDR3 residues: CASTGTGGSNYGYTF. As DNA, the CDR3 is TGTGCCAGCACCGGGACAGGGGGCTCGAACTATGGCTACACCTTC.

The CDR3 DNA follows: TGCAGTGCTCCTAAGGGGGCCTATGGCTACACCTTC. It translates to CSAPKGAYGYTF. This chain connects TRBV20-1 to TRBJ1-2, with 7 positions matching TRBD1. V lost 5 bases and J lost 4; bases outside the gene matches: 4. Germline CDR1 is DFQATT and CDR2 is SNEGSKA (reference sequence). The CDR3 is 12 residues long.

The chain combines TRBV27 with TRBJ2-5; 11 bases match TRBD2. Germline V CDR1 and CDR2: MNHEY, SMNVEV (reference sequence). J was trimmed by 3 bases and V by 8 bases; bases with no gene match: 5. CDR3 length equals 14 residues. The DNA of the CDR3 is TGTGCCAGCGGATTACTAGCGGGAGAAGAGACCCAGTACTTC. Protein sequence: CASGLLAGEETQYF.

This chain connects TRBV28 to TRBJ1-1; D uncertain. The CDR3 loop spans 16 amino acids. Trimming removed 4 bases from V and 0 bases from J, with 15 bases in between. Germline V gives CDR1 MDHEN, CDR2 SYDVKM. The CDR3 region has the DNA TGTGCCAGCAGTTCATTCGCCCTCCAGATGAACACTGAAGCTTTCTTT. It codes for CASSSFALQMNTEAFF.

This clonotype was counted only a few times. The V gene is TRBV7-2, the J gene TRBJ2-4, with 7 positions matching TRBD1. J lost 14 bases, V lost 5 bases, and 12 bases had no gene match. The CDR3 loop spans 13 amino acids. Looked up from germline, CDR1 is SGHTA and CDR2 is FQGNSA. CDR3 nucleotide sequence: TGTGCCAGCAGCCCCGCAACCCGACAGGGCAAGTACTTC. As protein: CASSPATRQGKYF.

This clonotype has a count of ten or more. This CDR3 reads CASSQQGANYGYTF. In DNA, the CDR3 is TGCGCCAGCAGCCAACAGGGAGCTAACTATGGCTACACCTTC. This chain links TRBV5-1 with TRBJ1-2; possibly TRBD1 for D (6 bases). The CDR3 is made up of 14 amino acids. The V and J ends lost 4 bases and 0 bases respectively, with 10 bases between them. Germline V CDR1 and CDR2: SGHRS, YFSETQ.

This clonotype was seen a handful of times. V usage is TRBV5-6 and J usage is TRBJ1-1; tentatively, D is TRBD1 (5 bases). The V gene's germline CDR1 is SGHDT and CDR2 YYEEEE. V was pared by 1 base and J by 2 bases, with 18 bases between. The CDR3 totals 17 residues. The CDR3 DNA is TGTGCCAGCAGCTTGCCACAACGACAGAATTTAAACACTGAAGCTTTCTTT. Amino acids: CASSLPQRQNLNTEAFF.

The chain couples TRBV29-1 to TRBJ2-1, with D possibly TRBD1 on 5 matching bases. This CDR3 comprises 13 residues. With 7 bases removed from V and 7 bases from J, the gap between germline ends came to 17 bases. Germline V gene data show CDR1 as SQVTM and CDR2 as ANQGSEA. CDR3 bases: TGCAGCGGGGGCCAAGGTGTAAGGAATGAGCAGTTCTTC. The encoded protein is CSGGQGVRNEQFF.